Included here is one T cell receptor beta chain sequence, with context. Its target is unknown. Only in-frame clones appear in the TCRdb table, and some are missing; sequencing was by immunoSEQ multiplex PCR. The sample lists roughly 1,000,000 clones; around 78% were seen once. Germline CDR1 SGHTA, CDR2 FQGNSA. The CDR3 has 18 residues. V shed 7 bases and J 1 base; nucleotides not matched to a gene: 9. This sample was included in a study of shared clonotypes between healthy human individuals. Study-level background: The plates for each donor numbered three CD4 naive, three CD4 memory, two CD8 naive and one CD8 memory.

Findings and caveats of the study: Despite large depth, sorted-subset datasets appeared incompletely sequenced. Estimated richness was generally greater in naive than memory subsets.

This TCR was sampled from a man aged 18 to 30 in good health. Some clones in this sample may be carry-over from other donors' samples. The chain couples TRBV7-2 to TRBJ2-5, with 16 positions matching TRBD2. Sequenced material: memory CD4+ T cells from PBMCs. Subset described: CD45RA-negative fraction. DNA for the CDR3: TGTGCCAGCAAGTGGGGGACTAGCGGGAGGGGGTCCCAAGAGACCCAGTACTTC. Translated, it gives CASKWGTSGRGSQETQYF.